This is a list of T cell receptor beta chains from one sample in a study of cytomegalovirus exposure and HLA in healthy donors. Produced via immunoSEQ multiplex PCR; TCRdb's table is partial and in-frame only. Its table records 100,000 to 150,000 clones. Sequencing was carried out using PBMCs. The source is a man in his forties in good health and CMV-seronegative. Both conserved end residues are part of each CDR3. Each record gives: CDR3 DNA, CDR3 protein, J gene, V gene, D gene. D genes are given only for firm matches.

CDR3 DNA: TGTGCCAGCAGCTTTGCATGGATGACTAGCGGGGCAGATACGCAGTATTTT
CDR3 protein: CASSFAWMTSGADTQYF
J gene: TRBJ2-3
V gene: TRBV7-2
D gene: TRBD2

CDR3 DNA: TGTGCCAGCAGCGCAAAAACCGGGGAGCTGTTTTTT
CDR3 protein: CASSAKTGELFF
J gene: TRBJ2-2
V gene: TRBV9
D gene: .

CDR3 DNA: TGTGCCTGGAGCCCCTGGCGACTTCCAACTAATGAAAAACTGTTTTTT
CDR3 protein: CAWSPWRLPTNEKLFF
J gene: TRBJ1-4
V gene: TRBV30
D gene: .

CDR3 DNA: TGTGCCAGCAGCATTCAGGGGCTAGCGGGAGCCTACGAGCAGTACTTC
CDR3 protein: CASSIQGLAGAYEQYF
J gene: TRBJ2-7
V gene: TRBV7-9
D gene: TRBD2

CDR3 DNA: TGTGCCAGCAGCATCGGACTAGCGGGAGCCTCGTACTTC
CDR3 protein: CASSIGLAGASYF
J gene: TRBJ2-7
V gene: TRBV11-1
D gene: TRBD2

CDR3 DNA: TGTGCCAGCAACTTATACCGGACAGTCATGAACACTGAAGCTTTCTTT
CDR3 protein: CASNLYRTVMNTEAFF
J gene: TRBJ1-1
V gene: TRBV28
D gene: .

CDR3 DNA: TGTGCCAGCAGCCTTACTAGCGGGGGCTCTGGGGCCAACGTCCTGACTTTC
CDR3 protein: CASSLTSGGSGANVLTF
J gene: TRBJ2-6
V gene: TRBV4-2
D gene: TRBD2

CDR3 DNA: TGTGCCAGCAGTGAAAGGGGCGGCTACACCTTC
CDR3 protein: CASSERGGYTF
J gene: TRBJ1-2
V gene: TRBV2
D gene: .

CDR3 DNA: TGTGCCAGCAGTGCCGACATCGGCAACCTCCCGCCCCAGCATTTT
CDR3 protein: CASSADIGNLPPQHF
J gene: TRBJ1-5
V gene: TRBV2
D gene: .

CDR3 DNA: TGTGCCAGCCGGAAGGACAGGAGGAATGAAAAACTGTTTTTT
CDR3 protein: CASRKDRRNEKLFF
J gene: TRBJ1-4
V gene: TRBV7-2
D gene: TRBD1

CDR3 DNA: TGTGCCAGCAGCCGTACAGGGAACTATGGCTACACCTTC
CDR3 protein: CASSRTGNYGYTF
J gene: TRBJ1-2
V gene: TRBV7-6
D gene: .

CDR3 DNA: TGTGCCAGTAGTATCCCCCCAGGACGGGGAGGGGAGCAGTTCTTC
CDR3 protein: CASSIPPGRGGEQFF
J gene: TRBJ2-1
V gene: TRBV19
D gene: TRBD2

CDR3 DNA: TGTGCCAGCAGTCGAAACAGGGCCTACGAGCAGTACTTC
CDR3 protein: CASSRNRAYEQYF
J gene: TRBJ2-7
V gene: TRBV6-5
D gene: .

CDR3 DNA: TGTGCCAGCAGCCCAAGACAGGTCCCCACCAATAACTATGGCTACACCTTC
CDR3 protein: CASSPRQVPTNNYGYTF
J gene: TRBJ1-2
V gene: TRBV7-2
D gene: .

CDR3 DNA: TGTGCCAGCAAGACTAGCCCCAGGGCAGATACGCAGTATTTT
CDR3 protein: CASKTSPRADTQYF
J gene: TRBJ2-3
V gene: TRBV2
D gene: TRBD2

CDR3 DNA: TGTGCCGCGGGGCGGGGGGACGGCCGCACAGATACGCAGTATTTT
CDR3 protein: CAAGRGDGRTDTQYF
J gene: TRBJ2-3
V gene: TRBV10-3
D gene: TRBD2

CDR3 DNA: TGTGCCAGTAGTATAGATTGGGCATCCTACGAGCAGTACTTC
CDR3 protein: CASSIDWASYEQYF
J gene: TRBJ2-7
V gene: TRBV19
D gene: .

CDR3 DNA: TGTGCCAGCAGTGATTGCTCAATATCCTACGAGCAGTACTTC
CDR3 protein: CASSDCSISYEQYF
J gene: TRBJ2-7
V gene: TRBV25-1
D gene: .

CDR3 DNA: TGTGCCAGCATTAGGGGCGGGAGCTCCTACGAGCAGTACTTC
CDR3 protein: CASIRGGSSYEQYF
J gene: TRBJ2-7
V gene: TRBV28
D gene: TRBD2

CDR3 DNA: TGTGCCAGCAGCTCCGCTGACGGACTAGCGGCCTACGAGCAGTACTTC
CDR3 protein: CASSSADGLAAYEQYF
J gene: TRBJ2-7
V gene: TRBV5-6
D gene: TRBD2

CDR3 DNA: TGCGCCAGCAGCTTGGGGACAGGTTACGAGCAGTACTTC
CDR3 protein: CASSLGTGYEQYF
J gene: TRBJ2-7
V gene: TRBV5-1
D gene: TRBD1

CDR3 DNA: TGTGCCAGCAGCCTCCCCGCCCGGACTGAAGCTTTCTTT
CDR3 protein: CASSLPARTEAFF
J gene: TRBJ1-1
V gene: TRBV11-3
D gene: .

CDR3 DNA: TGTGCCAGCAGCTTGGACAGGGGGTTAGAGCAGTACTTC
CDR3 protein: CASSLDRGLEQYF
J gene: TRBJ2-7
V gene: TRBV5-6
D gene: TRBD1

CDR3 DNA: TGTGCCAGCAGCCCCCGGGGGTACGAGCAGTACTTC
CDR3 protein: CASSPRGYEQYF
J gene: TRBJ2-7
V gene: TRBV7-9
D gene: .

CDR3 DNA: TGTGCCAGCTCACTTTCGGGACAGGGTTTAAATGGCTACACCTTC
CDR3 protein: CASSLSGQGLNGYTF
J gene: TRBJ1-2
V gene: TRBV18
D gene: TRBD1

CDR3 DNA: TGTGCCAGCAGGTTCTTGGACAGGGGGCTTCTTTCACCCCTCCACTTT
CDR3 protein: CASRFLDRGLLSPLHF
J gene: TRBJ1-6
V gene: TRBV7-8
D gene: TRBD1

CDR3 DNA: TGCGCCAGCAGCTTGGTGGCTTTGGGACAGGCTTTGAACACTGAAGCTTTCTTT
CDR3 protein: CASSLVALGQALNTEAFF
J gene: TRBJ1-1
V gene: TRBV5-1
D gene: TRBD1

CDR3 DNA: TGTGCCAGCAGCTTAGATAAGGGCCAGCGGGAGGGGTACGAGCAGTACTTC
CDR3 protein: CASSLDKGQREGYEQYF
J gene: TRBJ2-7
V gene: TRBV11-2
D gene: TRBD2

CDR3 DNA: TGCAGCGTGACCGGGACAGCCTACGAGCAGTACTTC
CDR3 protein: CSVTGTAYEQYF
J gene: TRBJ2-7
V gene: TRBV29-1
D gene: TRBD1

CDR3 DNA: TGTGCCAGCAGAGAAAACCGGGACACGTCATTGTATACGCAGTATTTT
CDR3 protein: CASRENRDTSLYTQYF
J gene: TRBJ2-3
V gene: TRBV2
D gene: .

CDR3 DNA: TGTGCCATCAGTGAGGGACTAGCGGGAGGGTACGAGCAGTACTTC
CDR3 protein: CAISEGLAGGYEQYF
J gene: TRBJ2-7
V gene: TRBV10-3
D gene: TRBD2

CDR3 DNA: TGTGCCAGCAGCGAAGGAGTCAATGAGCAGTTCTTC
CDR3 protein: CASSEGVNEQFF
J gene: TRBJ2-1
V gene: TRBV6-5
D gene: .

CDR3 DNA: TGTGCCAGCAGTTTCAGACCAGGGCGCACGTCGCTTGGCTACACCTTC
CDR3 protein: CASSFRPGRTSLGYTF
J gene: TRBJ1-2
V gene: TRBV6-5
D gene: .

CDR3 DNA: TGTGCCAGCAGCGTAGGCCCCACCGTGGGGGGGGCTTTTCCCGCTCGCTCCTACAATGAGCAGTTCTTC
CDR3 protein: CASSVGPTVGGAFPARSYNEQFF
J gene: TRBJ2-1
V gene: TRBV9
D gene: .

CDR3 DNA: TGTGCCAGCAGCTTAGGACAGGGGAGGAGGACTGAAGCTTTCTTT
CDR3 protein: CASSLGQGRRTEAFF
J gene: TRBJ1-1
V gene: TRBV7-9
D gene: TRBD1

CDR3 DNA: TGTGCCAGTAACAGCGGGAGAGAAGATACGCAGTATTTT
CDR3 protein: CASNSGREDTQYF
J gene: TRBJ2-3
V gene: TRBV19
D gene: TRBD2

CDR3 DNA: TGTGCCAGCAGGGCCTCGGGGGCCTACAATGAGCAGTTCTTC
CDR3 protein: CASRASGAYNEQFF
J gene: TRBJ2-1
V gene: TRBV6-5
D gene: .

CDR3 DNA: TGTGCCAGCAGCTTCTTACCATCCTCGGAGGGCTACACCTTC
CDR3 protein: CASSFLPSSEGYTF
J gene: TRBJ1-2
V gene: TRBV7-3
D gene: .

CDR3 DNA: TGTGCCAGCAGTTACAGGGGTTACAATGAGCAGTTCTTC
CDR3 protein: CASSYRGYNEQFF
J gene: TRBJ2-1
V gene: TRBV6-6
D gene: .

CDR3 DNA: TGCGCCAGCAGCTCACAGGGTGTTACTGAAGCTTTCTTT
CDR3 protein: CASSSQGVTEAFF
J gene: TRBJ1-1
V gene: TRBV5-1
D gene: .

CDR3 DNA: TGTGCCTGGAGCCAGGGGGCCACCTACAATGAGCAGTTCTTC
CDR3 protein: CAWSQGATYNEQFF
J gene: TRBJ2-1
V gene: TRBV30
D gene: TRBD1

CDR3 DNA: TGTGCCAGCAGCTTCCCTAGCGGGAAGGGAGAGACCCAGTACTTC
CDR3 protein: CASSFPSGKGETQYF
J gene: TRBJ2-5
V gene: TRBV7-9
D gene: TRBD2

CDR3 DNA: TGTGCCAGCAGATTAGCGGGATCGAACACCGGGGAGCTGTTTTTT
CDR3 protein: CASRLAGSNTGELFF
J gene: TRBJ2-2
V gene: TRBV27
D gene: TRBD2

CDR3 DNA: TGTGCCATCAGCCCAGGGGACACCGGGGAGCTGTTTTTT
CDR3 protein: CAISPGDTGELFF
J gene: TRBJ2-2
V gene: TRBV10-3
D gene: .

CDR3 DNA: TGTGCCAGCAGCTTCCCGCGGTCTACGGGAGCGAATCACATTCAGTACTTC
CDR3 protein: CASSFPRSTGANHIQYF
J gene: TRBJ2-4
V gene: TRBV7-9
D gene: .

CDR3 DNA: TGTGCCAGCAGTTACCGGGGGCAAGAGACCCAGTACTTC
CDR3 protein: CASSYRGQETQYF
J gene: TRBJ2-5
V gene: TRBV6-5
D gene: .

CDR3 DNA: TGCGCCCCCCAAAGCCAGGACAGGGGTGGGATCGAGCAGTACTTC
CDR3 protein: CAPQSQDRGGIEQYF
J gene: TRBJ2-7
V gene: TRBV10-1
D gene: TRBD1

CDR3 DNA: TGTGCCAGCAGCCATTGGGACACTTCGCAGTATTTT
CDR3 protein: CASSHWDTSQYF
J gene: TRBJ2-3
V gene: TRBV7-3
D gene: .

CDR3 DNA: TGTGCCAGCAGTTTACGCCAGGGTGGGTACGAGCAGTACTTC
CDR3 protein: CASSLRQGGYEQYF
J gene: TRBJ2-7
V gene: TRBV27
D gene: .

CDR3 DNA: TGTGCCAGCAGCTTAGACAGGGCCGGGCCCCAGCATTTT
CDR3 protein: CASSLDRAGPQHF
J gene: TRBJ1-5
V gene: TRBV7-2
D gene: .

CDR3 DNA: TGTGCTAGTGGGAAGGGGGCCAGCTCCTACAATGAGCAGTTCTTC
CDR3 protein: CASGKGASSYNEQFF
J gene: TRBJ2-1
V gene: TRBV12-5
D gene: TRBD1

CDR3 DNA: TGTGCCAGCAGCGGGGGGACTAGCGGAGCTATGACACGCACAGATACGCAGTATTTT
CDR3 protein: CASSGGTSGAMTRTDTQYF
J gene: TRBJ2-3
V gene: TRBV5-6
D gene: TRBD2

CDR3 DNA: TGTGCCAGCAGCCGCTCCGGGACAGGTCATGAGCAGTTCTTC
CDR3 protein: CASSRSGTGHEQFF
J gene: TRBJ2-1
V gene: TRBV14
D gene: TRBD1

CDR3 DNA: TGTGCCAGCAGGTCGGGACAGGGGCAAGAGACCCAGTACTTC
CDR3 protein: CASRSGQGQETQYF
J gene: TRBJ2-5
V gene: TRBV7-2
D gene: TRBD1